A single sample gave rise to the 17 T cell receptor beta chains below, sequenced in a study of blood T cell repertoires in COVID-19. Here immunoSEQ multiplex PCR was the method, and the copy in TCRdb shows in-frame clones only, minus some. The sample gives approximately 30,000 clones, 90% of which show up once; approximately 1% is in the top ten. Sequencing was carried out using peripheral blood. These TCRs come from a man aged 70 or older with active or convalescent COVID-19.

This rearrangement joins TRBV11-2 to TRBJ2-1; TRBD1 aligns across 11 bases. Germline lookup yields CDR1 SGHAT and CDR2 FQNNGV. Unmatched junction bases numbered 2, after V lost 3 bases and J lost 1 base. This CDR3 has 16 residues. CDR3 nucleotide sequence: TGTGCCAGCAGCTTCGGACAGGGGGCTTCCTACAATGAGCAGTTCTTC. As protein: CASSFGQGASYNEQFF.

This chain links TRBV28 with TRBJ1-2; 9 bases fit TRBD1. This CDR3 has 14 amino acids. Looked up from germline, CDR1 is MDHEN and CDR2 is SYDVKM. V trimming: 4 bases; J trimming: 2 bases; junction bases outside the gene matches: 2. CDR3 coding DNA: TGTGCCAGCAGTTCGGGGACAGGGAACTATGGCTACACCTTC. Encoded protein: CASSSGTGNYGYTF.

The J gene is TRBJ2-2, the V gene TRBV29-1, with 8 bases lining up with TRBD1. The V gene's germline CDR1 is SQVTM and CDR2 ANQGSEA. V was clipped by 5 bases and J by 6 bases; unmatched bases: 17. The CDR3 has 17 residues. Here the CDR3 DNA reads TGCAGCGTTAGGTTAGAAGGATGGCAGGGGGCGGCCGGGGAGCTGTTTTTT. It yields the protein CSVRLEGWQGAAGELFF.

As DNA, the CDR3 is TGTGCCAGCAGACCGAGGACAGGGGGAAACTATCAGCCCCAGCATTTT. Residues: CASRPRTGGNYQPQHF. V usage is TRBV27 and J usage is TRBJ1-5; 10 nucleotides match TRBD1. This CDR3 spans 16 amino acids. V was pared by 6 bases and J by 5 bases, with 10 bases of the junction left unmatched. Germline-derived CDR1 and CDR2 are MNHEY and SMNVEV (reference sequence).

V and J are TRBV19 and TRBJ1-1; TRBD1 agrees at 7 bases. V was clipped by 6 bases and J by 2 bases; unmatched bases: 6. There are 14 residues in the CDR3. CDR1 and CDR2 from the germline V gene are LNHDA and SQIVND (reference sequence). The CDR3 protein is CASSTRDSNTEAFF. CDR3 nucleotide sequence: TGTGCCAGTAGCACAAGGGACAGTAACACTGAAGCTTTCTTT. The entire variable domain, with the rest obtained from reference TRBV19 and TRBJ1-1, is as follows: DGGITQSPKYLFRKEGQNVTLSCEQNLNHDAMYWYRQDPGQGLRLIYYSQIVNDFQKGDIAEGYSVSREKKESFPLTVTSAQKNPTAFYLCASSTRDSNTEAFFGQGTRLTVV.

The chain combines TRBV5-1 with TRBJ1-5; D unresolved. Per germline, CDR1 SGHRS and CDR2 YFSETQ. The V gene lost 2 bases and the J gene lost 7 bases, with 13 bases spanning the gap. The CDR3 runs to 14 residues. CDR3 sequence (DNA): TGCGCCAGCAGCTTAGATTCGGGTCGCCAGCCCCAGCATTTT. Protein product: CASSLDSGRQPQHF.

The genes are TRBV4-1 and TRBJ1-2; D gene unclear. The germline V gene encodes CDR1 MGHRA and CDR2 YSYEKL. The CDR3 consists of 17 residues. The V end was cut by 4 bases, the J end by 12 bases, with 30 bases between. Here the CDR3 reads CASSPLRAAPAMRGDTF. The CDR3 nucleotides read TGCGCCAGCAGCCCGCTGCGGGCAGCCCCCGCTATGCGGGGAGACACCTTC.

V and J are TRBV18 and TRBJ1-3; TRBD1 is a possible D gene (6 bases). Between the trimmed V and J ends, which lost 6 bases and 0 bases, there was a span of 12 bases. The CDR3 runs 15 residues. Per the germline V gene, CDR1 is KGHSH and CDR2 is LQKENI. The CDR3 loop reads CASSPLDSSGNTIYF. The CDR3 nucleotides read TGTGCCAGCTCCCCTTTGGACAGCTCTGGAAACACCATATATTTT.

CDR3 sequence reads: CASSLSGQNTGELFF. CDR3 nucleotide sequence: TGTGCCAGCAGCCTTTCGGGACAGAACACCGGGGAGCTGTTTTTT. V and J are TRBV9 and TRBJ2-2; possible D gene TRBD1, 6 bases. The CDR3 has 15 amino acids. The germline CDR1 and CDR2 sequences are SGDLS and YYNGEE. V was trimmed by 4 bases and J by 1 base, leaving 11 bases between them.

This rearrangement joins TRBV19 to TRBJ1-5; no clear D gene. Per the germline V gene, CDR1 is LNHDA and CDR2 is SQIVND (reference sequence). The CDR3 totals 16 residues. V was clipped by 4 bases and J by 1 base, with 14 bases between them. The CDR3: CASSTKSLVSNQPQHF. The CDR3 DNA is TGTGCCAGTAGTACCAAATCCTTAGTCAGCAATCAGCCCCAGCATTTT.

This clone was detected a few times. The CDR3 here is CASSIGRGHTEAFF. CDR3 nucleotide sequence: TGTGCCAGTAGTATTGGTAGGGGGCACACTGAAGCTTTCTTT. The chain carries TRBV19 and TRBJ1-1, with 7 bases aligning to TRBD1. Germline-derived CDR1 and CDR2 are LNHDA and SQIVND (reference sequence). V lost 3 bases to trimming and J lost 3 bases; unmatched junction nucleotides: 4. The CDR3 is 14 amino acids.

The chain is built from TRBV6-5 and TRBJ2-1, with 13 bases lining up with TRBD2. The CDR3 spans 14 residues. Germline lookup yields CDR1 MNHEY and CDR2 SVGAGI. The ends lost 7 bases at V and 7 bases at J; junction bases unmatched: 4. CDR3 in DNA: TGTGCCAGCATACTAGCGGGAGGGCTTAATGAGCAGTTCTTC. Residues: CASILAGGLNEQFF.

The V gene is TRBV5-4, the J gene TRBJ1-2; the match to TRBD1 covers 9 bases. Per the germline V gene, CDR1 is SGHNT and CDR2 is YYREEE (reference sequence). The CDR3 runs to 14 residues. Losses at the gene ends were 4 bases for V and 5 bases for J; bases not matched to a gene: 6. The CDR3 sequence: CASSPDRGTYGYTF. Written as DNA, the CDR3 is TGTGCCAGCAGCCCGGACAGGGGCACTTATGGCTACACCTTC.

This clone is a singleton in its sample. DNA of the CDR3: TGCGCCAGCAGCCTACCGGGACAGATTTTAGGCTACACCTTC. This encodes CASSLPGQILGYTF. The rearrangement links TRBV4-1 to TRBJ1-2; 7 positions match TRBD1. The germline gives CDR1 MGHRA, CDR2 YSYEKL. This CDR3 has 14 residues. J was trimmed by 8 bases and V by 4 bases; bases with no gene match: 10.

The V gene is TRBV29-1, the J gene TRBJ2-7; 8 bases line up with TRBD1. After removal of 2 bases from V and 6 bases from J, the junction contained 6 bases not matched to a gene. CDR3 size: 13 residues. Germline CDR1 SQVTM, CDR2 ANQGSEA. As DNA, the CDR3 is TGCAGCGTTGAACGGGACAGGTGGGGCGAGCAGTACTTC. It translates to CSVERDRWGEQYF.

The chain has TRBV6-5 and TRBJ1-2, with TRBD1 matching over 10 bases. Unmatched junction bases numbered 5, after V lost 8 bases and J lost 2 bases. Looked up from germline, CDR1 is MNHEY and CDR2 is SVGAGI. CDR3 length equals 14 residues. The CDR3 DNA sequence: TGTGCCAGCGTCCGGGACAGGGGAAACTATGGCTACACCTTC. This sequence encodes CASVRDRGNYGYTF.

V usage is TRBV7-9 and J usage is TRBJ1-2, with D maybe TRBD1 (5 bases). The CDR3 spans 15 residues. The V and J ends lost 4 bases and 5 bases respectively, with 17 bases between them. CDR1 is SEHNR and CDR2 is FQNEAQ in the germline V gene (reference sequence). CDR3 DNA: TGTGCCAGCAGCTCCACCGGAGGGGCAGGGTATGGCTACACCTTC. It is translated as CASSSTGGAGYGYTF.